These T cell receptor beta chains were read from a single sample in a study of shared clonotypes between healthy human individuals. The data were produced by immunoSEQ multiplex PCR, yet TCRdb's version contains in-frame clones alone and is incomplete. The sample includes around 1.1 million clones, approximately 75% of them seen just once. Input material: memory CD4+ T cells from PBMCs. The receptors originated from a man between 18 and 35 years old in good health. Some clones in this sample may be carry-over from other donors' samples. Both conserved end residues are part of each CDR3. The D gene is left open where the match is weak. Only some rows state a clone size, as once, few, many or a class for expanded clones.

TRBV7-2	TRBJ2-7	NA	NA	CASSLGPQGVTYEQYF	TGTGCCAGCAGCTTAGGCCCACAGGGAGTGACCTACGAGCAGTACTTC
TRBV28	TRBJ2-4	few	NA	CASSLEVAKNIQYF	TGTGCCAGCAGCCTGGAGGTAGCCAAAAACATTCAGTACTTC
TRBV5-1	TRBJ1-1	few	NA	CASRQTGNAEAFF	TGCGCCAGCAGGCAGACAGGTAACGCTGAAGCTTTCTTT
TRBV20-1	TRBJ1-2	NA	NA	CSASSWGYTF	TGCAGTGCTAGTTCCTGGGGCTACACCTTC
TRBV7-8	TRBJ2-5	NA	NA	CASSLAMGEVETQYF	TGTGCCAGCAGCTTAGCTATGGGGGAGGTAGAGACCCAGTACTTC
TRBV6-8	TRBJ1-3	NA	NA	CASSYSDSCSGNTIYF	TGTGCCAGCAGTTACTCGGACAGCTGCTCTGGAAACACCATATATTTT
TRBV27	TRBJ1-1	once	TRBD1	CASSSPGQGLQNTEAFF	TGTGCCAGCAGTTCTCCGGGACAGGGGCTTCAGAACACTGAAGCTTTCTTT
TRBV7-9	TRBJ2-7	NA	NA	CASSLDTYEQYF	TGTGCCAGCAGCTTGGACACCTACGAGCAGTACTTC
TRBV19	TRBJ2-7	NA	TRBD1	CASSRDRDYEQYF	TGTGCCAGTAGCCGGGACAGGGATTACGAGCAGTACTTC
TRBV5-1	TRBJ2-1	NA	TRBD1	CASSLVQGAYNEQFF	TGCGCCAGCAGCTTGGTTCAGGGGGCCTACAATGAGCAGTTCTTC
TRBV5-1	TRBJ2-7	NA	TRBD1	CASSLPGTGTGGTYEQYF	TGCGCCAGCAGCTTGCCAGGGACCGGGACAGGGGGGACCTACGAGCAGTACTTC
TRBV4-3	TRBJ2-7	many	TRBD1	CASSPAGTGTYEQYF	TGCGCCAGCAGCCCCGCCGGGACAGGGACCTACGAGCAGTACTTC
TRBV7-9	TRBJ2-3	NA	TRBD1	CASSLGQRTDTQYF	TGTGCCAGCAGCTTGGGACAGCGGACAGATACGCAGTATTTT
TRBV6-6	TRBJ2-7	once	NA	CASSYESTYEQYF	TGTGCCAGCAGTTATGAATCTACCTACGAGCAGTACTTC
TRBV6-5	TRBJ2-5	NA	TRBD1	CASTRWDSQETQYF	TGTGCCAGCACTCGATGGGACAGTCAAGAGACCCAGTACTTC
TRBV7-6	TRBJ1-4	NA	TRBD1	CASSQQGADEKLFF	TGTGCCAGCAGCCAACAGGGGGCTGATGAAAAACTGTTTTTT